This T cell receptor (beta chain) was sequenced during a study of blood T cell repertoires in COVID-19. Study-wide background: Acute-phase and convalescent COVID-19 samples originated in the United States, Italy and Spain. Sources were T cells, B-cell-depleted T cells, or PBMCs; the material itself was cDNA or gDNA.

Sequencing was performed with immunoSEQ multiplex PCR; in TCRdb, only in-frame clones are kept and a portion is missing. The table shows about 350,000 clones, with 88% occurring only once. Study members were between about 18 and 95 years old and lived in 25 or so US regions. With V trimmed by 2 bases and J by 5 bases, 2 bases remained unmatched. CDR3 length: 15 residues. Germline V CDR1 and CDR2: LGHNA, YNFKEQ. This sequence was found in a woman aged 25 to 39 who had been exposed to COVID-19. The rearrangement joins TRBV4-2 to TRBJ2-7; 14 bases are a match to TRBD2. Material for sequencing was PBMCs or T cells enriched from blood (not recorded which). In nucleotides, the CDR3 is TGTGCCAGCAGCCAACCGGGACTAGCGGGAGACGAGCAGTACTTC. This sequence encodes CASSQPGLAGDEQYF.